The present T cell receptor beta chain was sequenced within a study of blood T cell repertoires in COVID-19. Study background: The samples span acute and convalescent COVID-19 from the United States, Italy and Spain. PBMCs, B-cell-depleted T cells, or T cells provided the cDNA or gDNA that made up the material.

A word on this clone: At the DNA level, this CDR3 is encoded by other sequences in the same sample as well.

It was during active infection that Seattle patients were enrolled and then longitudinally followed. Authors' methods: It was from reference gene primer amplification that nucleated cell counts were estimated. Some clones are missing from TCRdb's copy, which holds only in-frame ones; the method was immunoSEQ multiplex PCR. That table is the source of V, J and clone size, and D and trimming were worked out from the DNA. The sample shows 100,000 to 150,000 clones, roughly 90% of them seen only once. Germline values: CDR1 SEHNR, CDR2 FQNEAQ (reference sequence). This CDR3 comprises 12 residues. The V and J ends lost 6 bases and 3 bases respectively, with 8 bases between them.

The chain links TRBV7-9 to TRBJ1-1, with unresolved D. The TCR sequence derives from a middle-aged man with COVID-19, enrolled during active disease. The sample taken for sequencing was peripheral blood. The CDR3 sequence: CASSRGDTEAFF. The CDR3 bases are TGTGCCAGCAGTCGGGGAGACACTGAAGCTTTCTTT.